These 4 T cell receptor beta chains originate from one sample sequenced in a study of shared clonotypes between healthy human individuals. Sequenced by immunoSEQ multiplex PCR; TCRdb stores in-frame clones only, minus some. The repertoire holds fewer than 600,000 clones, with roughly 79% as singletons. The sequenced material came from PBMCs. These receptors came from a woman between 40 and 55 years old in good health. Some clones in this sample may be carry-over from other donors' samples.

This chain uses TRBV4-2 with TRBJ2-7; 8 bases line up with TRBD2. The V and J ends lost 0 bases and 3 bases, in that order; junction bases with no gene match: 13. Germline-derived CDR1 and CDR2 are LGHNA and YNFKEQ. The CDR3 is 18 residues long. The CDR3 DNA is TGTGCCAGCAGCCAAGATCTAGGTAGTAGCGGGATTAACTACGAGCAGTACTTC. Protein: CASSQDLGSSGINYEQYF.

The CDR3 reads CASSLSGGQPQHF. For the CDR3, the DNA is TGTGCCAGCAGCTTATCCGGGGGTCAGCCCCAGCATTTT. The chain has TRBV11-1 and TRBJ1-5; weak D call: TRBD1 (5 bases). The CDR3 runs to 13 residues. The germline V gene encodes CDR1 SGHAT and CDR2 FQDESV (reference sequence). Trimming pared 2 bases from V and 6 bases from J, leaving 8 bases between.

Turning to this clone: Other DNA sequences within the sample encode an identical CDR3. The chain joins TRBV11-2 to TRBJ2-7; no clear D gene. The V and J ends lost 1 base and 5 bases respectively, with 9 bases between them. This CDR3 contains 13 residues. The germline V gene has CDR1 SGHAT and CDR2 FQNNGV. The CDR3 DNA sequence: TGTGCCAGCAGCTTAGTACAAGGGAACGAGCAGTACTTC. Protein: CASSLVQGNEQYF.

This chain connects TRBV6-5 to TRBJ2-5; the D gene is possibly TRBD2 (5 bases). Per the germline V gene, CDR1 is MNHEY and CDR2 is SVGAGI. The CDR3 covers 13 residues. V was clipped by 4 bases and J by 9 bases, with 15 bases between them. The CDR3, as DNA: TGTGCCAGCAGTTCCGTCGAGGGTGCGGCCCAGTACTTC. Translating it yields CASSSVEGAAQYF.